This T cell receptor beta chain was identified during a study of cytomegalovirus exposure and HLA in healthy donors. Study conclusions and caveats: A missense DCLRE1C variant was associated with V- and J-gene trimming of TCR beta chains in a later analysis, and an independent cohort replicated the association.

A remark on this clone: Its antigen is currently unknown.

There are 14 residues in the CDR3. Germline CDR1 reads GTSNPN; CDR2 reads SVGIG (reference sequence). Trimming took 1 base from V and 5 from J, leaving 11 bases between them. With 60 Vbeta and 13 Jbeta primers, the PCR was carried out. Libraries were prepared by immunoSEQ multiplex PCR; TCRdb keeps only in-frame clonotypes and omits some of them. Of 230,000 or so clones in the sample, approximately 91% were seen once. Sequences were obtained from PBMCs. The chain links TRBV30 to TRBJ1-4; the D gene is possibly TRBD1 (5 bases). The TCR comes from a girl aged 2 to 10 in good health and CMV-seronegative. CDR3 DNA sequence: TGTGCCTGGAGTGCAATGCCAGGGAATGAAAAACTGTTTTTT. This codes for CAWSAMPGNEKLFF.